This T cell receptor (beta chain) comes out of a study of T-cell reconstitution after alpha-beta-depleted transplantation in children. Unique molecular identifiers were incorporated when the TCRbeta library was constructed. A single record per CDR3 protein comes from TCRdb applying MiXCR to the PCR reads. The sample lists 80,000 to 95,000 distinct CDR3 sequences, approximately 8.4% occurring once. This clonotype was counted many times. Germline V gene lookup returns CDR1 MNHNY and CDR2 SVGAGI (reference sequence). The CDR3 extends over 13 amino acids. V was cut by 2 bases and J by 9 bases, with 14 bases left in between.

The sequences come from PBMCs from the stem cell graft donor, collected from the stem cell graft. This TCR derives from a human donor who donated a stem cell graft to a child with congenital amegakaryocytic thrombocytopenia. The gene calls are TRBV6-6 and TRBJ2-7, with no clear D. Written as DNA, the CDR3 is TGTGCCAGCAGTTACCAAACCGACCGCGGGCAGTACTTC. Amino acid sequence: CASSYQTDRGQYF.